Below, one TCR beta chain is given with its context. This sample includes further DNA sequences coding for the same CDR3. The data are from a study of blood T cell repertoires in COVID-19. In the original workflow: Amplification of reference gene primers was used by the study to estimate nucleated cell counts. Profiling relied on immunoSEQ multiplex PCR, and the TCRdb table lists in-frame clones only, not all of them. V and J calls plus clone size are reproduced from that table; the DNA served to infer D and trimming. The sample lists hundreds of thousands of clones, around 81% seen once, with 7.5% in the top ten. The source material was peripheral blood. The TCR originated in a woman of 80 years or more with COVID-19, enrolled during active disease.

The DNA for the CDR3 is TGTGCCAGCAGAAGGGGTAACACTGAAGCTTTCTTT. As protein: CASRRGNTEAFF. The V and J genes are TRBV6-5 and TRBJ1-1, with D tentatively TRBD1 (5 bases). The length of the CDR3 is 12 residues. Trimming pared 6 bases from V and 2 bases from J, leaving 7 bases between. Germline V CDR1 and CDR2: MNHEY, SVGAGI.